This entry describes one TCR beta chain. Its matching antigen is unknown. This CDR3 is built from 12 residues. CDR1 and CDR2 (germline): SQVTM, ANQGSEA. These data originate in a study of T cell responses to AZD1222 COVID-19 vaccine. Study-wide findings and caveats: The donor group comprised mostly white British people and more females; the analysis possibly underestimated clonal diversity. Nearly half of spike-specific TCRs reportedly target variant regions that are unmutated in the B.1.351 and B.1.1.7 variants. Baseline antibody screening turned up just six or seven seropositive AZD1222 recipients.

The repertoire was sequenced with immunoSEQ multiplex PCR; TCRdb's copy has only in-frame clones and lacks some. The sample has more than 90,000 clones; roughly 90% are singletons. The sequences come from peripheral blood, collected 28 days after the second AZD1222 dose. This rearrangement joins TRBV29-1 to TRBJ1-4; tentatively, D is TRBD1 (5 bases). The source of this sequence is an adult who received the AZD1222 COVID-19 vaccine. DNA of the CDR3: TGCTCCGGGGGTGCAACTAATGAAAAACTGTTTTTT. It encodes CSGGATNEKLFF.